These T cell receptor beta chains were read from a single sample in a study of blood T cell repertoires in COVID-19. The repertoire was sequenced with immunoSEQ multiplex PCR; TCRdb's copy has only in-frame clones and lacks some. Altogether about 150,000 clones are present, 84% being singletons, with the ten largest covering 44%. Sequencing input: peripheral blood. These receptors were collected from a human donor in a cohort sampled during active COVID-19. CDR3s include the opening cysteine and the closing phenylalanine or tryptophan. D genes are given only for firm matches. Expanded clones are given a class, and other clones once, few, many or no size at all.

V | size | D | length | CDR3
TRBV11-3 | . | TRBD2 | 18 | CASSSGLAVIEGTDTQYF
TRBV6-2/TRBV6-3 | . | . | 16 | CASSRGLGFGNQPQHF
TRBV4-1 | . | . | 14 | CASSQERGTDTQYF
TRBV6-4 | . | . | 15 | CASKIDSGTNYGYTF
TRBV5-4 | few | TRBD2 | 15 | CASSPGTSQINEQFF
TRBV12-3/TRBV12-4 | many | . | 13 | CASSFGGRSPLHF
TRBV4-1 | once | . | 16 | CASSQGQGRAIETQYF
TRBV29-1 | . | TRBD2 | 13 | CSVGFQAGVTQYF
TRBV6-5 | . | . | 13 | CASSPREDYGYTF
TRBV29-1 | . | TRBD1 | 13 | CSAVTDRDEKLFF
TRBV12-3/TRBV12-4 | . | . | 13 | CASSYLGVETQYF
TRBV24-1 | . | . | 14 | CATSRGPGLNEQFF
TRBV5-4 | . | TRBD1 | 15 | CASSFPRTGQETQYF
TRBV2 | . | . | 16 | CASGQIQRRTNEKLFF
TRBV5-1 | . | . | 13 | CASSFTGNLEQFF
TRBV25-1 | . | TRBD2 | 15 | CASSKSGRAYNEQFF
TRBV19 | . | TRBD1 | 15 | CASKQGALSYNEQFF
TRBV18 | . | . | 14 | CASSPVRGANGYTF
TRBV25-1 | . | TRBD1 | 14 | CASSGAGGLEKLFF
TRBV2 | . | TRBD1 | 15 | CASSREGGAGTEAFF
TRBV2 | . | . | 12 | CASHKPGGEAFF
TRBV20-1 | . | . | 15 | CSASQGTSGANVLTF